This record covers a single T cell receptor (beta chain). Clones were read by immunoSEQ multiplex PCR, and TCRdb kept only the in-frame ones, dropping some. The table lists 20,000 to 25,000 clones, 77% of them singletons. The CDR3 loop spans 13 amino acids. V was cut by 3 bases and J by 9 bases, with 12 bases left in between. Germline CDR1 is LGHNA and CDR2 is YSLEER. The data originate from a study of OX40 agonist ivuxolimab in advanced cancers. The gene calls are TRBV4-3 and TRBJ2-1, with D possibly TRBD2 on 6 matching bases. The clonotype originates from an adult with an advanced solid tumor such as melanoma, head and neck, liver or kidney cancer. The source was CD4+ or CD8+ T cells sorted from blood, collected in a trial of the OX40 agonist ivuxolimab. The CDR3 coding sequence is TGCGCCAGCAGCCACCAGACTAGGATTGAGCAGTTCTTC. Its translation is CASSHQTRIEQFF.